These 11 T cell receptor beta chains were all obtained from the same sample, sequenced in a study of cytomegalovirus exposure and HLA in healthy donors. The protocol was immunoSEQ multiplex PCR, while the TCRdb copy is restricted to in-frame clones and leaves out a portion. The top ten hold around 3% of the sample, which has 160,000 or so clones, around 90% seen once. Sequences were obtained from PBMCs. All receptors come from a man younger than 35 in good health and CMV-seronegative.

The CDR3 nucleotides read TGTGCCAGCAGCTGGACTAGCGGGAGGGTGTCCCACGAGCAGTACTTC. Translating it yields CASSWTSGRVSHEQYF. The rearrangement links TRBV27 to TRBJ2-7; 15 positions match TRBD2. There are 16 residues in the CDR3. The V gene's germline CDR1 is MNHEY and CDR2 SMNVEV (reference sequence). V trimming: 6 bases; J trimming: 5 bases; junction bases outside the gene matches: 8.

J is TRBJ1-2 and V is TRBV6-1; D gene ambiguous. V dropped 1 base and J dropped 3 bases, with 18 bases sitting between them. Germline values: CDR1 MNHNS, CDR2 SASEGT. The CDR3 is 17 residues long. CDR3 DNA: TGTGCCAGCAGTGAAGGTTTTACAGCTCTGCCACACTATGGCTACACCTTC. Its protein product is CASSEGFTALPHYGYTF.

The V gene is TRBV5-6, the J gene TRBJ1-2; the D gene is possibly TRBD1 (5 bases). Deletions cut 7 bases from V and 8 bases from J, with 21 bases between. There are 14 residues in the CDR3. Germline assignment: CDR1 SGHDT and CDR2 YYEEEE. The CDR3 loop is CASGKQAHDGGYTF. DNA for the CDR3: TGTGCCAGCGGGAAACAGGCTCATGATGGAGGCTACACCTTC. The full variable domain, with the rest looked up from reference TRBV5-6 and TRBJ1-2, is DAGVTQSPTHLIKTRGQQVTLRCSPKSGHDTVSWYQQALGQGPQFIFQYYEEEERQRGNFPDRFSGHQFPNYSSELNVNALLLGDSALYLCASGKQAHDGGYTFGSGTRLTVV.

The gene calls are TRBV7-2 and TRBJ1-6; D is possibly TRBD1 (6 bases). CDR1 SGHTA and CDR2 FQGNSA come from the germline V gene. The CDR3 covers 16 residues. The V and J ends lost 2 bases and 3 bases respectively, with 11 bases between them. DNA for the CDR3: TGTGCCAGCAGCTTAACAGGGATCGGCTATAATTCACCCCTCCACTTT. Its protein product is CASSLTGIGYNSPLHF.

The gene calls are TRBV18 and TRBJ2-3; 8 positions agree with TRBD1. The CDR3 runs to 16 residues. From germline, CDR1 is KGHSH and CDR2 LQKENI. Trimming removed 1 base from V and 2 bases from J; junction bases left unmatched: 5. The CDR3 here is CASSPLPQGATDTQYF. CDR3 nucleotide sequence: TGTGCCAGCTCACCACTCCCCCAGGGGGCCACAGATACGCAGTATTTT.

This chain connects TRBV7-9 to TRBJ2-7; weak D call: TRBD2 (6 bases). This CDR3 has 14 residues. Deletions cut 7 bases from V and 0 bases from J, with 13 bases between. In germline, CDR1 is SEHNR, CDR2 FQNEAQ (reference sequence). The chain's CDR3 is CASTPLADSYEQYF. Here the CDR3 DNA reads TGTGCCAGCACCCCACTAGCAGACTCCTACGAGCAGTACTTC.

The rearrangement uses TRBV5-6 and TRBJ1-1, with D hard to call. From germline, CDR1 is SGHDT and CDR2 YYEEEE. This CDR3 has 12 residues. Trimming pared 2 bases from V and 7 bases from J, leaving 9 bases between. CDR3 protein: CASSFITHEAFF. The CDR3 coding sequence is TGTGCCAGCAGCTTTATCACACATGAAGCTTTCTTT.

CDR3 DNA sequence: TGTGCCAGCAGTTTATGGGGCGGGGCGTCCGAGCAGTACTTC. This gives the protein CASSLWGGASEQYF. J is TRBJ2-7 and V is TRBV27, with a possible D match to TRBD2 (6 bases). The CDR3 covers 14 residues. V gave up 1 base and J gave up 6 bases, with 13 bases separating them. The germline CDR1 and CDR2 sequences are MNHEY and SMNVEV (reference sequence).

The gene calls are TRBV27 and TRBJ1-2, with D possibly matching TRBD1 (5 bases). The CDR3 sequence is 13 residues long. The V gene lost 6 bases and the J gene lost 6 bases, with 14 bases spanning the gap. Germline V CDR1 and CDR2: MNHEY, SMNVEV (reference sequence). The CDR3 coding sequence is TGTGCCAGCAGGGCGACAGAGCGGGATGGCTACACCTTC. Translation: CASRATERDGYTF.

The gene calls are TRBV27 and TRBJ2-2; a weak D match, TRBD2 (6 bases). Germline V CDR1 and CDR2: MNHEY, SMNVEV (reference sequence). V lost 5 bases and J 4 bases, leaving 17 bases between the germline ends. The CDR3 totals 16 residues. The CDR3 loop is CASSKIGTAGTGELFF. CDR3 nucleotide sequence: TGTGCCAGCAGTAAGATCGGGACTGCGGGCACCGGGGAGCTGTTTTTT.

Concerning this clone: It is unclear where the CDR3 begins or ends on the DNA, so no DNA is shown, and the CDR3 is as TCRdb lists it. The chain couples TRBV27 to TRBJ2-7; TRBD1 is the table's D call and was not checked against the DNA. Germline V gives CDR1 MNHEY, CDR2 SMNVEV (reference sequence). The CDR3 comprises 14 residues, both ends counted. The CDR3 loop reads CASSFGKGAKVSYF.